This TCR beta chain comes out of a study of blood T cell repertoires in COVID-19. Study at large: PBMCs, B-cell-depleted T cells, or T cells were the source of the cDNA or gDNA that made up the material.

Germline V gene lookup returns CDR1 MNHEY and CDR2 SVGAGI. The CDR3 sequence is 12 residues long. V shed 6 bases, J shed 7 bases, and the junction held 5 bases outside the gene matches. The repertoire was sequenced with immunoSEQ multiplex PCR; TCRdb's copy has only in-frame clones and lacks some. The sample has 200,000 to 250,000 clones, approximately 83% seen once. The TCR originated in a woman aged 55-75 years with acute or convalescent COVID-19. Specimen: peripheral blood. The chain links TRBV6-5 to TRBJ2-7, with 8 bases lining up with TRBD1. CDR3 loop: CASRDRVGEQYF. CDR3 in DNA: TGTGCCAGCAGGGACAGGGTAGGAGAGCAGTACTTC.